This TCR beta chain was profiled in a study of blood T cell repertoires in COVID-19. Clones were sequenced by immunoSEQ multiplex PCR, and TCRdb holds only the in-frame ones, with some missing. The data hold approximately 170,000 clones, with under 85% observed a single time. Participants had their cohort set by participant-reported clinical history. Sequencing was done on a sample of PBMCs or T cells enriched from blood (not recorded which). The clonotype comes from a man between 50 and 59 years old who had recovered from COVID-19.

This CDR3 reads CASRVSVSQSEQYF. The CDR3 coding sequence is TGTGCCAGCAGGGTTAGTGTGTCCCAATCCGAGCAGTACTTC. This sequence joins TRBV6-6 and TRBJ2-7; D is uncertain. CDR1 and CDR2 from the germline V gene are MNHNY and SVGAGI (reference sequence). CDR3 length: 14 residues. Trimming shortened V by 6 bases and J by 6 bases, and 18 bases separated the two germline ends.